The 21 T cell receptor beta chains below were found in one sample sequenced in a study of shared clonotypes between healthy human individuals. Data came from immunoSEQ multiplex PCR; TCRdb stores just in-frame clones and leaves some out. The sample contains hundreds of thousands of clones, around 95% of which appear only once. CD45RO-negative, CCR7-positively selected cells formed the naive CD8 fraction, excluding terminally differentiated effector memory CD45RA+ cells. Specimen: naive CD8+ T cells sorted from blood. These receptors all stem from a woman in her 30s in good health.

This clone was seen a single time. Here the CDR3 reads CASSLGVEQFF. CDR3 bases: TGTGCCAGCAGCTTGGGCGTTGAGCAGTTCTTC. This chain uses TRBV13 with TRBJ2-1, with unresolved D. Germline V CDR1 and CDR2: PRHDT, FYEKMQ (reference sequence). There are 11 residues in the CDR3. The V end was cut by 3 bases, the J end by 9 bases, with 6 bases between.

This clone was found once. The V gene is TRBV2, the J gene TRBJ2-7; TRBD2 aligns across 7 bases. The V gene end was trimmed by 8 bases and the J gene end by 2 bases; junction bases not matched to a gene: 3. CDR1 is SNHLY, CDR2 FYNNEI, per germline. This CDR3 comprises 12 residues. The CDR3 protein is CASSGGPYEQYF. In DNA, the CDR3 is TGTGCCAGCTCGGGAGGCCCCTACGAGCAGTACTTC.

This chain uses TRBV19 with TRBJ1-3; TRBD1 matches at 8 bases. Germline V CDR1 and CDR2: LNHDA, SQIVND (reference sequence). After removal of 7 bases from V and 2 bases from J, the junction contained 7 bases not matched to a gene. CDR3 length: 15 residues. The CDR3 reads CASTTGQVPGNTIYF. CDR3 bases: TGTGCCAGTACCACGGGACAGGTCCCTGGAAACACCATATATTTT. Based on the CDR3 plus reference TRBV19 and TRBJ1-3, the full variable domain is DGGITQSPKYLFRKEGQNVTLSCEQNLNHDAMYWYRQDPGQGLRLIYYSQIVNDFQKGDIAEGYSVSREKKESFPLTVTSAQKNPTAFYLCASTTGQVPGNTIYFGEGSWLTVV.

The chain uses TRBV27 and TRBJ2-7, with 8 bases lining up with TRBD1. This CDR3 is built from 15 residues. Per the germline V gene, CDR1 is MNHEY and CDR2 is SMNVEV (reference sequence). V lost 5 bases and J lost 2; bases outside the gene matches: 8. The CDR3 protein is CASSPQGAGTYEQYF. DNA of the CDR3: TGTGCCAGCAGTCCCCAGGGGGCGGGTACCTACGAGCAGTACTTC.

This chain uses TRBV27 with TRBJ2-2; D is perhaps TRBD1 (6 bases). In germline, CDR1 is MNHEY, CDR2 SMNVEV (reference sequence). V was shortened by 3 bases and J by 0 bases, with 8 bases between the two germline ends. The CDR3 runs 15 residues. This chain's CDR3 is CASSFGTPNTGELFF. CDR3 bases: TGTGCCAGCAGTTTCGGGACACCGAACACCGGGGAGCTGTTTTTT.

The chain uses TRBV27 and TRBJ2-5; 7 positions match TRBD2. The end of the DNA aligns better with TRBJ2-7, so the J call may be wrong. The CDR3 is made up of 14 amino acids. Germline V gene lookup returns CDR1 MNHEY and CDR2 SMNVEV (reference sequence). As DNA, the CDR3 is TGTGCCAGCAGTTTAGTCGCGGGAGTCTCCGAGCAGTACTTC. Translating gives CASSLVAGVSEQYF.

This clone has a single count. The chain combines TRBV15 with TRBJ2-3, with 13 positions matching TRBD2. Germline CDR1 reads LNHNV; CDR2 reads YYDKDF (reference sequence). The CDR3 spans 16 residues. V gave up 3 bases and J gave up 6 bases; unmatched junction bases: 6. The CDR3 region has the DNA TGTGCCACCAGCAGGGGGACTAGCGGGGTCAGGGATACGCAGTATTTT. This encodes CATSRGTSGVRDTQYF.

The chain carries TRBV7-3 and TRBJ2-2; 7 bases match TRBD1. Germline CDR1 reads SGHTA; CDR2 reads FQGTGA. The V gene end was trimmed by 1 base and the J gene end by 6 bases; junction bases not matched to a gene: 8. The CDR3 sequence is 16 residues long. CDR3 coding DNA: TGTGCCAGCAGCTTAATTGGGACAGTTGGGGCCGGGGAGCTGTTTTTT. Translation: CASSLIGTVGAGELFF.

V usage is TRBV28 and J usage is TRBJ2-5, with D possibly being TRBD1 (8 bases). Germline V gives CDR1 MDHEN, CDR2 SYDVKM. The V end was cut by 4 bases, the J end by 9 bases, with 21 bases between. The length of the CDR3 is 15 residues. The CDR3 DNA follows: TGTGCCAGCAGTTCTCAGATGACAGGGGCGGGGGCCCAGTACTTC. This codes for CASSSQMTGAGAQYF.

The CDR3 loop is CASKMGTGHEQYF. CDR3 DNA sequence: TGTGCCAGCAAAATGGGGACAGGCCACGAGCAGTACTTC. The chain uses TRBV27 and TRBJ2-7; TRBD1 agrees at 8 bases. V was pared by 7 bases and J by 5 bases, with 7 bases of the junction left unmatched. The CDR3 covers 13 residues. Germline V lookup: CDR1 MNHEY, CDR2 SMNVEV (reference sequence).

This clone was recorded a few times. The rearrangement uses TRBV30 and TRBJ2-1; D remains ambiguous. V was clipped by 4 bases and J by 7 bases, with 8 bases between them. The germline CDR1 and CDR2 sequences are GTSNPN and SVGIG (reference sequence). CDR3 size: 11 residues. CDR3: CAWTEPNEQFF. CDR3 DNA: TGTGCCTGGACCGAACCTAATGAGCAGTTCTTC.

The chain carries TRBV5-8 and TRBJ2-1; TRBD1 might be the D (6 bases). This CDR3 region has 15 residues. CDR1 and CDR2 from the germline V gene are SGHTS and YDEGEE. The germline V and J ends were trimmed by 2 bases and 5 bases, with 14 bases remaining between them. The CDR3 protein is CASSLAGTRHNEQFF. Written as DNA, the CDR3 is TGTGCCAGCAGCTTAGCCGGGACAAGACACAATGAGCAGTTCTTC.

The V call is TRBV7-9, the J call TRBJ2-7; tentative D call: TRBD1 (6 bases). Germline V gene lookup returns CDR1 SEHNR and CDR2 FQNEAQ (reference sequence). Between the trimmed V and J ends, which lost 1 base and 5 bases, there was a span of 9 bases. The CDR3 sequence is 13 residues long. The CDR3 spells CASSLDRDDEQYF. In DNA form, the CDR3 reads TGTGCCAGCAGCTTAGACAGGGACGACGAGCAGTACTTC.

The V and J genes are TRBV13 and TRBJ2-1; D unclear. The V end lost 7 bases, the J end lost 4 bases, and 11 bases lay between the germline ends. Germline assignment: CDR1 PRHDT and CDR2 FYEKMQ (reference sequence). This CDR3 spans 13 amino acids. CDR3 DNA: TGTGCCAGCACGGAAGGATTTTACAATGAGCAGTTCTTC. Its translation: CASTEGFYNEQFF. The variable domain in full, completed from reference TRBV13 and TRBJ2-1, reads AAGVIQSPRHLIKEKRETATLKCYPIPRHDTVYWYQQGPGQDPQFLISFYEKMQSDKGSIPDRFSAQQFSDYHSELNMSSLELGDSALYFCASTEGFYNEQFFGPGTRLTVL.

As to this clone: A much larger clone lies a single base off, so this may be a read error. V and J are TRBV7-2 and TRBJ2-7, with D hard to call. Trimming took 1 base from V and 3 from J, leaving 1 base between them. CDR1 SGHTA and CDR2 FQGNSA come from the germline V gene. This CDR3 is built from 11 residues. CDR3 protein: CASSLVYEQYF. DNA for the CDR3: TGTGCCAGCAGCTTAGTCTACGAGCAGTACTTC.

This CDR3 is CASSYSANNEQFF. CDR3 nucleotide sequence: TGTGCCAGCAGTTACTCAGCAAACAATGAGCAGTTCTTC. The V call is TRBV6-5, the J call TRBJ2-1, with D uncertain. Germline CDR1 MNHEY, CDR2 SVGAGI. The CDR3 runs to 13 residues. The V and J ends lost 0 bases and 5 bases respectively, with 5 bases between them.

The V gene is TRBV27, the J gene TRBJ2-7; D remains unclear. The CDR3 is made up of 12 amino acids. Germline CDR1 reads MNHEY; CDR2 reads SMNVEV (reference sequence). V lost 4 bases to trimming and J lost 6 bases, with 10 bases between them. CDR3 sequence (DNA): TGTGCCAGCAGTTCCCCCACACTCGAGCAGTACTTC. Amino acid sequence: CASSSPTLEQYF.

V gene TRBV7-9 combines with J gene TRBJ2-7, with D possibly TRBD2 on 5 matching bases. The germline gives CDR1 SEHNR, CDR2 FQNEAQ (reference sequence). CDR3 length: 17 amino acids. The V and J ends lost 5 bases and 0 bases respectively, with 20 bases between them. The CDR3 region is CASSPTGLADLSYEQYF. DNA of the CDR3: TGTGCCAGCAGCCCAACTGGTCTAGCCGACCTCTCCTACGAGCAGTACTTC.

The V gene is TRBV19, the J gene TRBJ2-3; 7 bases agree with TRBD2. The germline gives CDR1 LNHDA, CDR2 SQIVND (reference sequence). The trim removed 5 bases at V and 0 bases at J, leaving 5 bases unmatched. The CDR3 runs to 15 residues. The CDR3 sequence: CASSGAGLSTDTQYF. Written as DNA, the CDR3 is TGTGCCAGTAGTGGAGCGGGACTCAGCACAGATACGCAGTATTTT. Together with reference TRBV19 and TRBJ2-3, the CDR3 gives the full variable domain: DGGITQSPKYLFRKEGQNVTLSCEQNLNHDAMYWYRQDPGQGLRLIYYSQIVNDFQKGDIAEGYSVSREKKESFPLTVTSAQKNPTAFYLCASSGAGLSTDTQYFGPGTRLTVL.

V and J are TRBV6-5 and TRBJ1-6; D is undetermined. V shed 0 bases and J shed 5 bases, with 8 bases lying between them. Germline CDR1 MNHEY, CDR2 SVGAGI. This CDR3 has 15 residues. The CDR3 region has the DNA TGTGCCAGCAGTTACTCGGCCGGGGATAATTCACCCCTCCACTTT. Its translation: CASSYSAGDNSPLHF.

The genes are TRBV7-2 and TRBJ2-7; 7 nucleotides match TRBD2. The CDR3 consists of 14 residues. With V trimmed by 4 bases and J by 5 bases, 8 bases remained unmatched. Germline V gene sequence: CDR1 SGHTA, CDR2 FQGNSA. CDR3 protein: CASSSGEGGDEQYF. The CDR3 nucleotides read TGTGCCAGCAGCTCCGGGGAGGGCGGCGACGAGCAGTACTTC.